The 18 T cell receptor beta chains below all came from one sample that was sequenced in a study of response to subunit inactivated influenza vaccine. TCRdb analysed the RT-PCR reads with MiXCR anew, one entry per CDR3 protein. This table has 500,000 or so distinct CDR3 sequences, over 9.5% appearing once. Sequencing was performed on PBMCs from blood, taken roughly 45 days after vaccination. The receptors stem from a man aged 50 to 59 who received an inactivated influenza vaccine.

The genes are TRBV11-2 and TRBJ2-7, with D possibly matching TRBD2 (5 bases). From germline, CDR1 is SGHAT and CDR2 FQNNGV. The V gene lost 1 base and the J gene lost 3 bases, with 13 bases spanning the gap. This CDR3 is 15 amino acids long. In nucleotides, the CDR3 is TGTGCCAGCAGCTTAGGGCCCACACTAGACTACGAGCAGTACTTC. Translation gives CASSLGPTLDYEQYF.

The chain joins TRBV4-3 to TRBJ2-2; D gene unclear. V was pared by 4 bases and J by 2 bases, with 8 bases between. In germline, CDR1 is LGHNA, CDR2 YSLEER. This CDR3 contains 14 residues. CDR3 DNA sequence: TGCGCCAGCAGCCCACCCCTTAACACCGGGGAGCTGTTTTTT. It encodes CASSPPLNTGELFF.

The rearrangement links TRBV4-1 to TRBJ2-7; D call uncertain. Germline assignment: CDR1 MGHRA and CDR2 YSYEKL. The CDR3 is made up of 17 amino acids. V was trimmed by 2 bases and J by 0 bases, leaving 17 bases between them. The chain's CDR3 is CASSQSYSSQVSYEQYF. DNA of the CDR3: TGCGCCAGCAGCCAAAGTTATAGCTCACAAGTCTCCTACGAGCAGTACTTC.

This clonotype has ten or more counts. This chain uses TRBV5-5 with TRBJ1-3; D may be TRBD1 (5 bases). The ends were cut back, 4 bases at V and 4 bases at J, with 18 bases in the middle. The germline CDR1 and CDR2 sequences are SGHKS and YYEKEE (reference sequence). The CDR3 length is 16 residues. Written as DNA, the CDR3 is TGTGCCAGCAGCCCTATCAGCAGGGCGAGCGGAAACACCATATATTTT. As protein: CASSPISRASGNTIYF. Based on the CDR3 plus reference TRBV5-5 and TRBJ1-3, the full variable domain is DAGVTQSPTHLIKTRGQQVTLRCSPISGHKSVSWYQQVLGQGPQFIFQYYEKEERGRGNFPDRFSARQFPNYSSELNVNALLLGDSALYLCASSPISRASGNTIYFGEGSWLTVV.

This clonotype was counted between two and nine times. This rearrangement joins TRBV12-3 or TRBV12-4 to TRBJ1-1; D is ambiguous. The CDR3 consists of 14 residues. Trimming cost V 5 bases and J 4 bases, with 14 bases left between them. CDR3 sequence reads: CASSPAFGGTEAFF. The CDR3 DNA reads TGTGCCAGCAGTCCCGCTTTTGGTGGCACTGAAGCTTTCTTT.

This clonotype has just a few counts. V is TRBV5-1 and J is TRBJ2-4; 10 nucleotides align to TRBD2. The CDR3 is 16 amino acids. V trimming: 1 base; J trimming: 9 bases; junction bases outside the gene matches: 10. The germline V gene has CDR1 SGHRS and CDR2 YFSETQ. This chain's CDR3 is CASSLSAAGGPGIQYF. The CDR3 nucleotides are TGCGCCAGCAGCTTGAGTGCAGCGGGAGGGCCTGGCATTCAGTACTTC.

V gene TRBV7-2 combines with J gene TRBJ1-6; tentative D call: TRBD1 (5 bases). The germline V gene encodes CDR1 SGHTA and CDR2 FQGNSA. The V gene lost 5 bases and the J gene lost 10 bases, with 18 bases spanning the gap. The CDR3 runs to 15 residues. For the CDR3, the DNA is TGTGCCAGCAGCGAAGTCGGGGACTTAAAGTCACCCCTCCACTTT. Amino acid sequence: CASSEVGDLKSPLHF.

Only a few counts were recorded for this clonotype. This rearrangement joins TRBV24-1 to TRBJ2-5; 8 bases are shared with TRBD1. From germline, CDR1 is KGHDR and CDR2 SFDVKD. The CDR3 loop spans 12 amino acids. V dropped 7 bases and J dropped 4; count of bases not matched to a gene: 1. Here the CDR3 reads CATSRGLETQYF. DNA for the CDR3: TGTGCCACCAGCAGGGGGCTAGAGACCCAGTACTTC.

CDR3 loop: CASSTGRGLAGGYEQYF. The CDR3 bases are TGTGCCAGCAGTACCGGCCGGGGACTAGCGGGAGGATACGAGCAGTACTTC. The V and J genes are TRBV27 and TRBJ2-7; TRBD2 matches at 15 bases. Germline assignment: CDR1 MNHEY and CDR2 SMNVEV (reference sequence). The CDR3 loop spans 17 amino acids. V lost 5 bases, J lost 4 bases, and 9 bases stayed unmatched.

The rearrangement links TRBV4-2 to TRBJ2-7; possible D gene TRBD2, 5 bases. The CDR3 runs to 14 residues. The germline gives CDR1 LGHNA, CDR2 YNFKEQ. V lost 2 bases and J 3 bases, leaving 11 bases between the germline ends. The CDR3 reads CASSQSIRGYEQYF. CDR3 coding DNA: TGTGCCAGCAGCCAAAGCATACGGGGCTACGAGCAGTACTTC.

This clonotype showed up many times. The rearrangement links TRBV29-1 to TRBJ2-6; D is uncertain. CDR3 size: 14 residues. Germline V CDR1 and CDR2: SQVTM, ANQGSEA. Trimming pared 4 bases from V and 0 bases from J, leaving 7 bases between. As DNA, the CDR3 is TGCAGCGTTGCGGTGAGCTCTGGGGCCAACGTCCTGACTTTC. Its protein is CSVAVSSGANVLTF.

The chain uses TRBV29-1 and TRBJ2-7, with 7 bases that match TRBD2. Germline V gives CDR1 SQVTM, CDR2 ANQGSEA. Trimming took 7 bases from V and 5 from J; bases not matched to a gene: 5. This CDR3 region has 11 residues. This CDR3 reads CSGRSGDEQYF. The CDR3 DNA follows: TGCAGCGGCCGGAGCGGGGACGAGCAGTACTTC.

This clonotype has just a few counts. The V call is TRBV19, the J call TRBJ1-5, with TRBD1 matching over 8 bases. This CDR3 contains 16 residues. The germline V gene has CDR1 LNHDA and CDR2 SQIVND (reference sequence). V lost 5 bases, J lost 1 base, and 7 bases stayed unmatched. This CDR3 reads CASSYSGGRSNQPQHF. The CDR3 nucleotides are TGTGCCAGTAGTTACTCAGGGGGCAGGAGCAATCAGCCCCAGCATTTT.

This clonotype occurred many times. The V gene is TRBV20-1, the J gene TRBJ2-3; D is unresolved. The CDR3 runs 14 residues. CDR1 is DFQATT and CDR2 is SNEGSKA in the germline V gene (reference sequence). V was trimmed by 4 bases and J by 2 bases, leaving 13 bases between them. CDR3 coding DNA: TGCAGTGCTATCAAGGGCGGTTACACAGATACGCAGTATTTT. As protein: CSAIKGGYTDTQYF.

This chain links TRBV11-3 with TRBJ2-5; unclear D gene. Trimming removed 4 bases at V and 0 bases at J, with 9 bases between. This CDR3 spans 14 amino acids. CDR1 and CDR2 from the germline V gene are SGHNT and YENEEA. The CDR3: CASSSHLNQETQYF. As DNA, the CDR3 is TGTGCCAGCAGCTCTCACCTTAACCAAGAGACCCAGTACTTC.

This clonotype occurred a few times. The chain joins TRBV12-3 or TRBV12-4 to TRBJ2-3; weak D call: TRBD2 (6 bases). Trimming pared 4 bases from V and 8 bases from J, leaving 16 bases between. This CDR3 is 14 amino acids long. The CDR3 DNA is TGTGCCAGCAGTTCACACCGGGACTTGGGTACGCAGTATTTT. Translating it yields CASSSHRDLGTQYF.

This clonotype was seen more than once but under ten times. This sequence joins TRBV18 and TRBJ1-2; D may be TRBD1 (6 bases). The CDR3 has 14 amino acids. The V gene lost 3 bases and the J gene lost 6 bases, with 14 bases spanning the gap. CDR1 and CDR2 (germline): KGHSH, LQKENI. The CDR3 loop is CASSPDHRENGYTF. The CDR3 DNA is TGTGCCAGCTCACCTGATCACAGGGAGAATGGCTACACCTTC.

This clonotype was seen a handful of times. V and J are TRBV10-3 and TRBJ2-1, with D possibly called TRBD1 or TRBD2 (5 bases each). Trimming removed 6 bases from V and 5 bases from J, with 26 bases in between. CDR3 length: 18 residues. CDR1 and CDR2 from the germline V gene are ENHRY and SYGVKD. The CDR3 DNA follows: TGTGCCATCAGCGGGGCGGCCCAACCGACCAGGAGAAACAATGAGCAGTTCTTC. This gives the protein CAISGAAQPTRRNNEQFF.